A selection of T cell receptor beta chains follows, all from one sample in a study of T cells after yellow fever vaccination. TCRdb called the 5' RACE reads again in MiXCR, with one record for every CDR3 protein. In the table there are about 500,000 distinct CDR3 sequences, around 17% of which are singletons. The sample consisted of PBMCs, taken about 5 days after the first yellow fever vaccination. All receptors derive from a young man who received the YFV17D yellow fever vaccine. Each CDR3 is given with its conserved first and last residue. Fields, in order: V gene, D gene, J gene, clone size, CDR3 protein, CDR3 DNA. A D gene is named only where the DNA matches it firmly. Clone size is given for some rows only: seen once, a few or many times, or a class if the clone is expanded.

>TRBV20-1|TRBD2|TRBJ2-7|-
CSASSGGDSYEQYF
TGCAGTGCTAGTAGCGGGGGGGATTCCTACGAGCAGTACTTC
>TRBV7-9|TRBD1|TRBJ1-1|many
CASALQGAKTNTEAFF
TGTGCCAGCGCACTACAGGGGGCCAAGACGAACACTGAAGCTTTCTTT
>TRBV27|TRBD1|TRBJ2-1|few
CASSLVGQVSWNEQFF
TGTGCCAGCAGTTTGGTAGGACAGGTCTCATGGAATGAGCAGTTCTTC
>TRBV7-3|-|TRBJ2-2|many
CASSTARNTGELFF
TGTGCCAGCAGCACCGCTAGAAACACCGGGGAGCTGTTTTTT
>TRBV30|-|TRBJ2-5|-
CAPAPRDFQETQYF
TGTGCCCCCGCTCCCCGGGACTTCCAAGAGACCCAGTACTTC
>TRBV25-1|-|TRBJ1-2|-
CAIREDSNYGYTF
TGTGCCATCAGGGAAGATTCTAACTATGGCTACACCTTC
>TRBV29-1|-|TRBJ2-5|few
CSALRVLQEAQYF
TGCAGCGCCCTGAGGGTCCTCCAAGAGGCCCAGTACTTC
>TRBV25-1|-|TRBJ1-1|many
CASSEPAVNTEAFF
TGTGCCAGCAGTGAACCGGCCGTGAACACTGAAGCTTTCTTT
>TRBV4-2|-|TRBJ2-7|-
CASSQAGDSYEQYF
TGTGCCAGCAGCCAAGCGGGAGACAGTTACGAGCAGTACTTC
>TRBV5-1|-|TRBJ2-3|many
CASSLVGVVTDTQYF
TGCGCCAGCAGCTTGGTGGGGGTTGTAACAGATACGCAGTATTTT
>TRBV20-1|-|TRBJ2-5|once
CSARRPLQETQYF
TGCAGTGCTCGACGACCACTCCAAGAGACCCAGTACTTC
>TRBV9|-|TRBJ2-7|many
CASSVDGRTYEQYF
TGTGCCAGCAGCGTAGACGGACGGACCTACGAGCAGTACTTC
>TRBV2|-|TRBJ2-5|few
CASNRDPLEETQYF
TGTGCCAGCAACCGGGACCCTTTGGAAGAGACCCAGTACTTC
>TRBV6-5|-|TRBJ1-3|-
CASSYSRFSGNTIYF
TGTGCCAGCAGTTACTCCCGCTTCTCTGGAAACACCATATATTTT
>TRBV4-2|-|TRBJ1-6|few
CASSQDYHGNSPLHF
TGTGCCAGCAGCCAAGATTACCATGGTAATTCACCCCTCCACTTT
>TRBV6-5|-|TRBJ1-4|-
CASSYFFGEKLFF
TGTGCCAGCAGTTACTTCTTCGGTGAAAAACTGTTTTTT
>TRBV5-1|TRBD1|TRBJ1-1|-
CASSVDRGYTEAFF
TGCGCCAGCAGCGTTGACAGGGGTTATACTGAAGCTTTCTTT
>TRBV7-2|TRBD1|TRBJ1-5|few
CASSSQGGYQPQHF
TGTGCCAGCAGCTCCCAGGGGGGTTATCAGCCCCAGCATTTT
>TRBV5-1|-|TRBJ1-1|-
CASSLAGGGPVNTEAFF
TGCGCCAGCAGCTTGGCGGGCGGGGGGCCCGTGAACACTGAAGCTTTCTTT
>TRBV6-5|-|TRBJ1-2|-
CASSYRSTNYGYTF
TGTGCCAGCAGTTATAGATCAACTAACTATGGCTACACCTTC
>TRBV7-2|-|TRBJ2-3|-
CASSLNSQDTQYF
TGTGCCAGCAGCTTAAACAGCCAGGATACGCAGTATTTT
>TRBV5-5|-|TRBJ1-4|-
CASSPPQGSGEKLFF
TGTGCCAGCAGCCCACCTCAGGGGTCGGGTGAAAAACTGTTTTTT
>TRBV4-2|-|TRBJ2-1|few
CASSQTGLYEQFF
TGTGCCAGCAGCCAGACGGGACTTTATGAGCAGTTCTTC
>TRBV12-3/TRBV12-4|-|TRBJ2-1|many
CASSFPGGRGYNEQFF
TGTGCCAGCAGTTTTCCAGGGGGGCGCGGGTACAATGAGCAGTTCTTC
>TRBV29-1|-|TRBJ1-4|few
CSVLSQMEKLFF
TGCAGCGTCCTGTCCCAAATGGAAAAACTGTTTTTT
>TRBV20-1|-|TRBJ2-3|-
CSAPRPGSTDTQYF
TGCAGTGCCCCTCGCCCGGGGAGCACAGATACGCAGTATTTT
>TRBV7-2|-|TRBJ1-1|-
CASSVGLANTEAFF
TGTGCCAGCAGCGTCGGATTGGCGAACACTGAAGCTTTCTTT
>TRBV4-2|-|TRBJ2-5|few
CASSQDGANGETQYF
TGTGCCAGCAGCCAAGATGGGGCAAATGGGGAGACCCAGTACTTC
>TRBV28|-|TRBJ1-1|many
CASSLGGVRTEAFF
TGTGCCAGCAGTTTAGGAGGGGTGAGAACTGAAGCTTTCTTT
>TRBV3-1|TRBD1|TRBJ2-2|-
CASCPRGPGTGELFF
TGTGCCTCCTGCCCCAGGGGGCCAGGGACCGGGGAGCTGTTTTTT
>TRBV4-3|-|TRBJ2-4|-
CASSQDGSLKNIQYF
TGCGCCAGCAGCCAAGATGGTAGCCTCAAAAACATTCAGTACTTC
>TRBV5-1|TRBD2|TRBJ2-1|-
CASRATSGAPNEQFF
TGCGCCAGCAGAGCAACTAGCGGGGCCCCCAATGAGCAGTTCTTC
>TRBV29-1|TRBD1|TRBJ2-3|-
CSLIWVDRSTDTQYF
TGCAGCCTTATTTGGGTGGACAGGTCCACAGATACGCAGTATTTT
>TRBV6-5|TRBD1|TRBJ1-1|-
CASSYRDRGKAFF
TGTGCCAGCAGTTACAGGGACAGGGGAAAAGCTTTCTTT
>TRBV6-2/TRBV6-3|TRBD1|TRBJ2-5|-
CASSYLARGHGETQYF
TGTGCCAGCAGTTACTTGGCCAGGGGGCATGGGGAGACCCAGTACTTC
>TRBV7-7|TRBD1|TRBJ2-5|once
CASSKRQGPLKETQYF
TGTGCTAGCAGCAAACGACAGGGCCCCCTGAAAGAGACCCAGTACTTC